This T cell receptor (beta chain) was sequenced during a study of blood T cell repertoires in COVID-19. About the research overall: Donors in the United States, Italy and Spain gave samples during acute or convalescent COVID-19. The cDNA or gDNA used as material had been derived from T cells, B-cell-depleted T cells, or PBMCs.

How the authors handled the data: Counts of nucleated cells, estimated from reference gene primer amplification, were obtained. Repertoires were generated with immunoSEQ multiplex PCR, while TCRdb's copy carries only in-frame clones and drops some. V, J and clone size were drawn from that table, and D and trimming were deduced from the DNA. Counted here are 200,000 to 250,000 clones, 84% occurring once; the ten biggest clones make up 15% to 20%. The V gene end was trimmed by 1 base and the J gene end by 0 bases; junction bases not matched to a gene: 13. Germline V lookup: CDR1 SGHVS, CDR2 FNYEAQ. CDR3 length: 19 residues.

This TCR derives from a woman at least 80 years old with active or convalescent COVID-19. The chain employs TRBV7-6 and TRBJ2-3; the match to TRBD2 covers 7 bases. Sequencing input: peripheral blood. The CDR3 sequence is CASSLVTGLPSDSTDTQYF. As DNA, the CDR3 is TGTGCCAGCAGCTTAGTTACGGGACTACCTTCTGATAGCACAGATACGCAGTATTTT. Based on the CDR3 plus reference TRBV7-6 and TRBJ2-3, the full variable domain is GAGVSQSPRYKVTKRGQDVALRCDPISGHVSLYWYRQALGQGPEFLTYFNYEAQQDKSGLPNDRFSAERPEGSISTLTIQRTEQRDSAMYRCASSLVTGLPSDSTDTQYFGPGTRLTVL.